The T cell receptor beta chain under discussion was sequenced for a study of chemoradiotherapy in HPV16-positive cancers (dated by TCRdb to between 2022 and 2023). In the study overall: Functional T-cell assays on cells from two HPV16-positive patients defined candidate HPV-specific T-cell clones and common TCR motifs. Next, the candidate HPV-specific TCRs and motifs were followed in TCR repertoires from around 87 patients with HPV-related cancers. Whether T-cell immunity against the HPV oncoproteins E6 and E7 changes during chemoradiotherapy and whether survival is affected by this immunity were examined in the study.

Points on this clone: Its antigen has not been determined. The input lacks base qualities; no much larger clone sits a single base away.

CDR1 and CDR2, looked up from the germline V gene (reference sequence), are MNHNY and SVGAGI. From its cysteine to its phenylalanine, the CDR3 spans 13 amino acids. The kept DNA is CDR3 alone, 39 bases in frame from the first base. Cut back by 5 bases and 8 bases, the V and J ends lie 15 bases apart. Repertoires were sampled multiple times during chemoradiotherapy, which allowed clonal expansion in the tumor microenvironment to be followed. To prepare the library, the immunoSEQ multiplex PCR assay was applied. TCRdb took over this immuneACCESS table, retaining in-frame rearrangements with V and J assigned. Such tables are incomplete; in checked studies, under half of the missing clones stem from an unresolved V gene, and the remainder is unexplained. Across this sample there are 9,500 to 15,000 clones, with about 90% seen only once. The top ten hold less than 3.5% of the sample. What the study reported, not specific to this receptor: Expansion of candidate HPV-specific clones and E7-related TCR motifs was observed in the tumor microenvironment during treatment, whereas no such expansion was observed for non-HPV-specific T cells. Improved recurrence-free survival in HPV16-positive patients was associated with expansion of HPV-responsive T cells during chemoradiotherapy. Only a couple of HPV16-positive patients were used to derive the functional definition of HPV-specific T cells, and the survival association was reported for HPV16-positive patients.

The TCR sequence derives from a human donor with HPV-associated anogenital cancer. This specimen consisted of blood, obtained from a patient who underwent chemoradiotherapy. This receptor chain uses TRBV6-6 and TRBJ1-2, with no confident D gene call. The nucleotides are TGTGCCAGCAGTGCTCGAGAGGCGGAGGGCTACACCTTC. This encodes CASSAREAEGYTF.